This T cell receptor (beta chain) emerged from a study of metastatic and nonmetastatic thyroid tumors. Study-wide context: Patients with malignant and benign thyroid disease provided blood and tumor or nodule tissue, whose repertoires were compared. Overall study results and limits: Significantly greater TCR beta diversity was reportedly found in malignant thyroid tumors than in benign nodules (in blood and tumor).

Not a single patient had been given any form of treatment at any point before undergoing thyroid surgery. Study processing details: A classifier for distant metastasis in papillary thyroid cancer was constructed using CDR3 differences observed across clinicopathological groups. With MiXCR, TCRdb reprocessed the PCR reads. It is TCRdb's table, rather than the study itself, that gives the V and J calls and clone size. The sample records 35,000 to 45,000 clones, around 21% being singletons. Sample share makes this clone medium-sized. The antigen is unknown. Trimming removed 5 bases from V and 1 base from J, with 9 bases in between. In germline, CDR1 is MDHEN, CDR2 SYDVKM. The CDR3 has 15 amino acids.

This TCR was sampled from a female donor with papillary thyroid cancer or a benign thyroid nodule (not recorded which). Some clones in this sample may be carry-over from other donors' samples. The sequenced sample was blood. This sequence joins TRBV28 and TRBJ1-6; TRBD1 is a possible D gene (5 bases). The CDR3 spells CASSGGRSYNSPLHF. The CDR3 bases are TGTGCCAGCAGTGGGGGACGGTCCTATAATTCACCCCTCCACTTT.